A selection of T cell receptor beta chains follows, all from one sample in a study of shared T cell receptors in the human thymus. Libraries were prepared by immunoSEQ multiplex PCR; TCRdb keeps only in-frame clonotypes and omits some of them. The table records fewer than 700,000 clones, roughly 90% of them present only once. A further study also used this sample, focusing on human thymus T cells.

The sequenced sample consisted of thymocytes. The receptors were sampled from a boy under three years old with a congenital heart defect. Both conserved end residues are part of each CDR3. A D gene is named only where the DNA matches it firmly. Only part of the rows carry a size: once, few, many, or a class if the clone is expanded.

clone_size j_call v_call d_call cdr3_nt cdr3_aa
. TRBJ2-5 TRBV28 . TGTGCCAGCAGTTTGGAGAGCGCGCAAGAGACCCAGTACTTC CASSLESAQETQYF
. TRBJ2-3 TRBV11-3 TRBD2 TGTGCCAGCAGCCTTAGCTGGTCTGAGCGGGAAGCAGATACGCAGTATTTT CASSLSWSEREADTQYF
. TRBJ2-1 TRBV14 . TGTGCCAGCAGCGCGGTCTCCTACAATGAGCAGTTCTTC CASSAVSYNEQFF
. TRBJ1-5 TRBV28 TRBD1 TGTGCCAGCAGTTTAGTCCCCGGGACAGGGGGCTATCAGCCCCAGCATTTT CASSLVPGTGGYQPQHF
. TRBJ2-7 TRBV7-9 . TGTGCCAGCACCACCCCTGGGGAGCCACCCTACGAGCAGTACTTC CASTTPGEPPYEQYF
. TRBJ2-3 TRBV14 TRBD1 TGTGCCAGCAGCTCTGAATGGGGACAGGGACGGTCAGATACGCAGTATTTT CASSSEWGQGRSDTQYF
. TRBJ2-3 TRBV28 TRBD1 TGTGCCAGCAGCCCCCCCCTGACAGGGATTACGCAGTATTTT CASSPPLTGITQYF
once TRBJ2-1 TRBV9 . TGTGCCAGCAGCGTCGACAGGGAGGACAATGAGCAGTTCTTC CASSVDREDNEQFF
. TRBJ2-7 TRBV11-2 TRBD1 TGTGCCAGCAGCCTGGGAACAGGGGGCTTCTACGAGCAGTACTTC CASSLGTGGFYEQYF
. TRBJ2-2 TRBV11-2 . TGTGCCAGCAGCTTCGGGACAATACCCCCGAACACCGGGGAGCTGTTTTTT CASSFGTIPPNTGELFF
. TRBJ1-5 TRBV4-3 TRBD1 TGCGCCAGCAGCCAGACAGGGCGGAATCAGCCCCAGCATTTT CASSQTGRNQPQHF
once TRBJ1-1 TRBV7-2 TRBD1 TGTGCCAGCAGCTCAGAGGGGGACAGGGGGGACACTGAAGCTTTCTTT CASSSEGDRGDTEAFF
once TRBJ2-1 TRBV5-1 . TGCGCCAGCAGCTTGGCCCTTAGGCCCTCTTTTGGAGACAATGAGCAGTTCTTC CASSLALRPSFGDNEQFF
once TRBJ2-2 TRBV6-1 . TGTGCCAGCAGGGGCAGTTTCACCGGGGAGCTGTTTTTT CASRGSFTGELFF
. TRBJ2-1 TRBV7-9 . TGTGCCAGCAGCTTAAGACTAGGGGCCTCCTACAATGAGCAGTTCTTC CASSLRLGASYNEQFF
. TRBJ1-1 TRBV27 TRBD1 TGTGCCAGCAGTTTCAGGGGAAGGGGACAGCATAACACTGAAGCTTTCTTT CASSFRGRGQHNTEAFF
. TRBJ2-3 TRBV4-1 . TGCGCCAGCAGCCAAGAACCTAGCCCTCCAGGAGATACGCAGTATTTT CASSQEPSPPGDTQYF
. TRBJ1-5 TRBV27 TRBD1 TGTGCCAGCAAGGTACAGGGGAACAATCAGCCCCAGCATTTT CASKVQGNNQPQHF
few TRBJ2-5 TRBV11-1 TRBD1 TGTGCCAGCAGCGCCCGGACAGGGGAGACCCAGTACTTC CASSARTGETQYF
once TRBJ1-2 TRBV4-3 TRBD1 TGCGCCAGCAGCCCGGACAGGGGGCTCTATGGCTACACCTTC CASSPDRGLYGYTF
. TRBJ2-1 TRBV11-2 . TGTGCCAGCAGCTTCCCAGCGGGTATGATTACCAATGAGCAGTTCTTC CASSFPAGMITNEQFF
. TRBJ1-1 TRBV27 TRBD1 TGTGCCAGCAGTAGGGGACAGGGGTCCCTGAAGACTGAAGCTTTCTTT CASSRGQGSLKTEAFF
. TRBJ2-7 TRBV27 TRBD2 TGTGCCAGCAGTTCGGCTAGCGGGAGGTTCTACGAGCAGTACTTC CASSSASGRFYEQYF